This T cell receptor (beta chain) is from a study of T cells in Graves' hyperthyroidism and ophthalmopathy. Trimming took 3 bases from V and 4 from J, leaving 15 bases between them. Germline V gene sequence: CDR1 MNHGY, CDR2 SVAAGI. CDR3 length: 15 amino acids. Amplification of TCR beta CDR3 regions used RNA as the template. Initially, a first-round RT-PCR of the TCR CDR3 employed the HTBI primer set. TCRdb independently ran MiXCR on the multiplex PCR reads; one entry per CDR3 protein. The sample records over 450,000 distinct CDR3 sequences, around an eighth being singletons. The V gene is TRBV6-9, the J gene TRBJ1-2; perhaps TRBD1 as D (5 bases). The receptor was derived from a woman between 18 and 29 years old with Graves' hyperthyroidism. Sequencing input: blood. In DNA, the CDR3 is TGTGCCAGCAGTTACGGGGGAGGGGCGTCCTATGGCTACACCTTC. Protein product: CASSYGGGASYGYTF.